This note documents a single T cell receptor (beta chain) sequence. The CDR3 totals 13 residues. V was trimmed by 6 bases and J by 3 bases, leaving 14 bases between them. The germline V gene encodes CDR1 SQVTM and CDR2 ANQGSEA. These data belong to a study of CD4+ T cells in melanoma. Sequencing used immunoSEQ multiplex PCR; TCRdb keeps in-frame clones, though not all of them. This sample has more than 13,000 clones, with approximately 83% found just once. J is TRBJ1-1 and V is TRBV29-1; a weak D match, TRBD1 (5 bases). This receptor was taken from a human donor with melanoma. The sample taken for sequencing was cells from a culture (not recorded whether cultured in vitro). The CDR3 nucleotides are TGCAGCGTCCGGGACCGGGGGTACACTGAAGCTTTCTTT. This codes for CSVRDRGYTEAFF.